Following are 7 T cell receptor beta chains from one sample sequenced in a study of monozygotic twins with inflammatory bowel disease. TCRdb re-called the 5' RACE reads and gives one entry per CDR3 protein, without DNA. The table lists 310,000 or so distinct CDR3 sequences. Specimen: blood. The receptors shown here come from a human donor with ulcerative colitis or Crohn's disease, or a healthy co-twin of an affected twin (not recorded which).

The gene calls are TRBV19 and TRBJ1-5. The CDR3 runs to 12 residues. Germline V gene sequence: CDR1 LNHDA, CDR2 SQIVND (reference sequence). CDR3 protein: CASSLVNQPQHF.

This chain joins TRBV20-1 and TRBJ2-3; TCRdb names TRBD2, which stays unverified in the absence of DNA. From germline, CDR1 is DFQATT and CDR2 SNEGSKA (reference sequence). The CDR3 runs to 16 residues. The CDR3 reads CSTREASGGITDTQYF.

This chain joins TRBV20-1 and TRBJ2-1; the TRBD2 assignment by TCRdb is unverifiable without DNA. CDR3 length: 18 residues. CDR1 and CDR2 (germline): DFQATT, SNEGSKA (reference sequence). CDR3 residues: CSAQIIRSGGKDENEQFF.

This chain joins TRBV12-3 or TRBV12-4 and TRBJ2-3; no DNA is available, so the TRBD2 call from TCRdb remains unchecked. The CDR3 length is 16 residues. CDR3: CASSLVQAGPTDTQYF.

The gene calls are TRBV5-1 and TRBJ2-1; TCRdb names TRBD2, which stays unverified in the absence of DNA. This CDR3 region has 16 residues. Germline V CDR1 and CDR2: SGHRS, YFSETQ. The CDR3 is CASSLVTSGSYNEQFF.

V and J are TRBV28 and TRBJ2-7; TCRdb's D gene call, TRBD1, goes unchecked for lack of DNA. In germline, CDR1 is MDHEN, CDR2 SYDVKM. This CDR3 is 15 amino acids long. The CDR3 loop is CASSPSRPGAYEQYF.

This chain uses TRBV2 with TRBJ2-3; TCRdb selects TRBD2, and the lack of DNA leaves this call unchecked. The CDR3 consists of 14 residues. CDR1 is SNHLY, CDR2 FYNNEI, per germline. The CDR3 loop is CASSGLDNTDTQYF.